This T cell receptor beta chain derives from a study of immune heterogeneity within non-small cell lung tumors (dated by TCRdb to the late 2010s). Broadly, across the study: By histology, the tumors were a handful of squamous cell carcinomas, fewer than 13 non-squamous carcinomas and 1 tumor not otherwise specified. To look at intratumoral immune heterogeneity, the study ran whole-exome sequencing, RNA-seq and TCR beta repertoire sequencing on several spatially distinct regions taken from every NSCLC tumor. Neoantigen binding to each patient's HLA alleles was predicted with netMHCpan-3.0 for mutant peptides of 8 to 11 amino acids. Transcriptome data were available for just 40 to 50 loci from about twelve patients, whereas TCR repertoire analysis spanned fewer than 60 tumor loci from under 18 patients. What the authors observed across the whole study: A moderate positive correlation (R approximately 0.35), which was statistically significant, linked local T-cell repertoire clonality to local tumor mutational burden. Within a patient, identical dominant CDR3B clonotypes were found to recur across loci, yet unique high-frequency clones were also harbored in different tumor locations. For the most part, high-frequency TCR beta clonotypes differed from one individual patient to another.

For the TCR template, genomic DNA was extracted from bulk tumor tissue, and roughly 580 ng of gDNA was amplified for each sample. During surgery, multiple biopsies were taken from each primary tumor and placed as far apart as possible within the tumor mass. The study cohort was described as untreated and was composed of newly diagnosed NSCLC cases undergoing curative surgery. The samples came from 15 or so patients with newly diagnosed non-small cell lung cancer who were having surgery intended to be curative. A couple of independent pathologists reviewed the resected tumor masses. Only DNA and RNA samples of high quality went on to sequencing. The TCR beta CDR3 region was amplified with a multiplex PCR system whose first round of about 10 cycles used 32 V-gene forward primers and 13 J-gene reverse primers. The first PCR round used a QIAGEN Multiplex PCR Kit, and the primer sequences were filed in Chinese patent CN105087789A. Illumina universal primers were added in a second PCR round performed with the Phusion High-Fidelity PCR Kit. Sequencing of the TCR libraries was done on the Illumina HiSeq X Ten platform in paired-end mode with a 151 bp read length. The authors' analysis ran thus. Cutadapt was used to discard reads without multiplex PCR primers, PEAR merged the read pairs, and MiXCR with default settings called the CDR3 regions. Repertoire diversity was assessed by Shannon entropy, and clonality was calculated as one minus the Shannon entropy divided by the ln of the count of productive unique sequences. Dominant or high-frequency T-cell clones were defined as clonotypes at frequencies of at least 0.5%. The public reads were reprocessed in TCRdb via fastp at Q25 and MiXCR, keeping in-frame beta chains. Rows merge per CDR3 protein into single entries with the most common DNA and genes. The V and J calls here are based on TCRdb, not the publication. The sample yields around 11,000 distinct CDR3 sequences; more than 25% were counted once. The ten largest clonotypes hold about 20% of the sample.

This clonotype was counted only a few times. Its antigen is currently not known. No qualities accompany the bases; no much larger clone lies one base away. CDR1 is given as MNHNS and CDR2 as SASEGT, both from the germline V gene. The CDR3 contains 16 residues, cysteine and phenylalanine counted. CDR3 DNA only is kept here, 48 bases in frame from base 1. The germline V end is reduced by 8 bases and the J end by 4 bases; junction bases left unmatched: 14. This TCR came from a woman aged 50 to 65 with non-small cell lung cancer. Here the chain combines TRBV6-1 and TRBJ1-1; 9 central bases correspond to TRBD1. The sequenced sample was lung tumor tissue. The DNA sequence reads TGTGCCAGCGAAGGGGGGACAGGGAGCTGGGGCACTGAAGCTTTCTTT. It specifies CASEGGTGSWGTEAFF.